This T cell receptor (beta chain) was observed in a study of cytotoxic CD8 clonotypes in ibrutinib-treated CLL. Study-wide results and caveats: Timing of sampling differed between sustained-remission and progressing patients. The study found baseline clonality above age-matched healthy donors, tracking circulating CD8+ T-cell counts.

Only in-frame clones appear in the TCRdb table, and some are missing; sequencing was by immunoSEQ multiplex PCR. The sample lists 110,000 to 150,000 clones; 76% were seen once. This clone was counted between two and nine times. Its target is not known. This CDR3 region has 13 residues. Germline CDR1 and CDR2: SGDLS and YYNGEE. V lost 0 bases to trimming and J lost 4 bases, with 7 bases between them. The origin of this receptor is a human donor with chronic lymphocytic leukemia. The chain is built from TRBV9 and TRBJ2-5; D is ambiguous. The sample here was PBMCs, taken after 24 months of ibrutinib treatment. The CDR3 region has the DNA TGTGCCAGCAGCGTAGCTTTTGGAGAGACCCAGTACTTC. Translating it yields CASSVAFGETQYF. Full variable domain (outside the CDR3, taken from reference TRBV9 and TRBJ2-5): DSGVTQTPKHLITATGQRVTLRCSPRSGDLSVYWYQQSLDQGLQFLIQYYNGEERAKGNILERFSAQQFPDLHSELNLSSLELGDSALYFCASSVAFGETQYFGPGTRLLVL.